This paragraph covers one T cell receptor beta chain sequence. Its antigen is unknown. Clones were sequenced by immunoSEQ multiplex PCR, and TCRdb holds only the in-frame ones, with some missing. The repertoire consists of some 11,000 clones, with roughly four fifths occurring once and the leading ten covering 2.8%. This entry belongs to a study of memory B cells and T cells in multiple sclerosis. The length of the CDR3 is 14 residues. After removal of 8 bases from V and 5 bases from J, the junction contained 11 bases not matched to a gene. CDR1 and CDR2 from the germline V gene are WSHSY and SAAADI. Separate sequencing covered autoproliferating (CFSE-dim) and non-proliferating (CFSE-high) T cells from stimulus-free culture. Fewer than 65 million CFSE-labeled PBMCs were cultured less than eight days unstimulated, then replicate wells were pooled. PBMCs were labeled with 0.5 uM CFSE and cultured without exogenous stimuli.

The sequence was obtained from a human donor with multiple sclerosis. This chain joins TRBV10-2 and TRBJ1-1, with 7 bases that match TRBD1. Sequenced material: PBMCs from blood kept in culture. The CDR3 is CASLPFRGLTEAFF. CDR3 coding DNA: TGCGCCAGCCTTCCCTTTAGGGGGCTGACTGAAGCTTTCTTT.